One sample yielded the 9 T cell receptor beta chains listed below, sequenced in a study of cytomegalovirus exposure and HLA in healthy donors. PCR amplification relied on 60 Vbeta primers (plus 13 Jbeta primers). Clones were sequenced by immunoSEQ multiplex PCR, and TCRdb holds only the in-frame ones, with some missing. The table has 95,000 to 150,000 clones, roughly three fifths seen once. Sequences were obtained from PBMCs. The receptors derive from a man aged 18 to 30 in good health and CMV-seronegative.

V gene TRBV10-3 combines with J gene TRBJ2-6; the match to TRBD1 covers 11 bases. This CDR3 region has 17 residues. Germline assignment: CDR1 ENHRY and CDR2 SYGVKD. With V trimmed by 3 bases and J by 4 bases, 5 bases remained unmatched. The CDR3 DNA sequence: TGTGCCATCAGTGACGGACAGGGGGCGCGAGGGGCCAACGTCCTGACTTTC. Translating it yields CAISDGQGARGANVLTF.

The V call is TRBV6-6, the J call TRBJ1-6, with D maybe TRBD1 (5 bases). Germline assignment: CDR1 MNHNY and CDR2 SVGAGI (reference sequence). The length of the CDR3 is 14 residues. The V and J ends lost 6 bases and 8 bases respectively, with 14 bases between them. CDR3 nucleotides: TGTGCCAGCAGAAACCGACGGGGGGATTCACCCCTCCACTTT. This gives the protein CASRNRRGDSPLHF.

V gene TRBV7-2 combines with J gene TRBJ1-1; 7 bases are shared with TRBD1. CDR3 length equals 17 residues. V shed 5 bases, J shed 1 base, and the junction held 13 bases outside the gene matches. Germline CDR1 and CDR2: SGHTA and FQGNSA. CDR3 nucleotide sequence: TGTGCCAGCAGCCCAACCCGCGCCAGACAGGGGAACACTGAAGCTTTCTTT. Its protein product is CASSPTRARQGNTEAFF.

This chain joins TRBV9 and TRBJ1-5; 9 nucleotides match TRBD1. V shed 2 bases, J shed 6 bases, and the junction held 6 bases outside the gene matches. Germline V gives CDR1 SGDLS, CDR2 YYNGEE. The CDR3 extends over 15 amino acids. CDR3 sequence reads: CASSVGGQGGQPQHF. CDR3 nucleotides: TGTGCCAGCAGCGTTGGGGGACAGGGTGGTCAGCCCCAGCATTTT.

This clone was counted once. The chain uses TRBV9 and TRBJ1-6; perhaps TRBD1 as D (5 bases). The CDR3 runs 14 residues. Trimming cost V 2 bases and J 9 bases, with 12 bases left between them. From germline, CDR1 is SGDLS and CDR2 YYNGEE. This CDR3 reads CASSVRPQGSPLHF. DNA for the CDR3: TGTGCCAGCAGCGTTAGGCCCCAGGGTTCACCCCTCCACTTT.

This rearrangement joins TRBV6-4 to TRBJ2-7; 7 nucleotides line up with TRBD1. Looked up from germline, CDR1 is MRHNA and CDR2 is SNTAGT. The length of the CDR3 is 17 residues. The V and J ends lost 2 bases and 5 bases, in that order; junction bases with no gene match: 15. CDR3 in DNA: TGTGCCAGCAGTGACGCACGACGAGACAGGGTCGTCCACGAGCAGTACTTC. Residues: CASSDARRDRVVHEQYF.

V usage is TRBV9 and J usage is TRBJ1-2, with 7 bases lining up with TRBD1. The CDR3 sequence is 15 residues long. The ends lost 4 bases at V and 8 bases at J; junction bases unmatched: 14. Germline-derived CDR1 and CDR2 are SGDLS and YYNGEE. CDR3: CASSPAAGGTGGYTF. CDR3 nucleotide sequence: TGTGCCAGCAGCCCCGCCGCAGGGGGGACGGGGGGCTACACCTTC.

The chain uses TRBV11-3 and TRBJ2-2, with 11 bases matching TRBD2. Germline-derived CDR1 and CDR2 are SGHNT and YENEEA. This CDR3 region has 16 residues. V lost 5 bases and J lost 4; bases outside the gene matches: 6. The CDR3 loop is CASSDRLAGLTGELFF. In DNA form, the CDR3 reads TGTGCCAGCAGCGACCGACTAGCGGGGCTCACCGGGGAGCTGTTTTTT.

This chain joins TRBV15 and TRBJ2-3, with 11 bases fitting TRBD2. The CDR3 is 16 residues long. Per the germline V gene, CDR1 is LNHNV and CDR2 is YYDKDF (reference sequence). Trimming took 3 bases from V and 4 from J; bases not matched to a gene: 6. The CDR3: CATSSGSGGAADTQYF. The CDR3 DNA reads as TGTGCCACCAGCAGCGGTAGCGGGGGGGCAGCAGATACGCAGTATTTT.